One and the same sample provided the 19 T cell receptor beta chains below, sequenced in a study of CD4 T cell repertoires in COVID-19. These memory T cells were uncultured and sequenced directly after ex vivo isolation. Measured with immunoSEQ multiplex PCR; TCRdb has only the in-frame clones, and not every one. The sample consists of tens of thousands of clones, 80% to 90% of them appearing once. Sequencing was performed on central memory CD4+ T cells from blood, taken before the COVID-19 pandemic. All receptors derive from a human donor who had COVID-19.

The V and J genes are TRBV10-3 and TRBJ1-2; TRBD1 is a possible D gene (5 bases). Trimming took off 4 bases at V and 6 bases at J, with 18 bases between the two ends. The CDR3 length is 15 residues. The germline gives CDR1 ENHRY, CDR2 SYGVKD. The CDR3, as DNA: TGTGCCATCAGTGCGACAGAACAGGTTTTCCATGGCTACACCTTC. As protein: CAISATEQVFHGYTF.

The genes are TRBV5-6 and TRBJ2-2; 9 bases match TRBD1. V lost 1 base, J lost 5 bases, and 12 bases stayed unmatched. The CDR3 loop spans 18 amino acids. Germline values: CDR1 SGHDT, CDR2 YYEEEE. For the CDR3, the DNA is TGTGCCAGCAGCTTGCCCGGAGGGACAGGGAGCCCAACCGGGGAGCTGTTTTTT. This sequence encodes CASSLPGGTGSPTGELFF.

This chain connects TRBV19 to TRBJ1-1, with no clear D. Trimming took off 4 bases at V and 5 bases at J, with 5 bases between the two ends. Germline V gene data show CDR1 as LNHDA and CDR2 as SQIVND (reference sequence). This CDR3 is built from 11 residues. CDR3 in DNA: TGTGCCAGTAGTACGAGGACTGAAGCTTTCTTT. Its protein is CASSTRTEAFF.

The chain's CDR3 is CASSLRTGGRVSNQPQHF. The CDR3 DNA is TGTGCCAGCAGCCTCCGGACAGGGGGCAGGGTCAGCAATCAGCCCCAGCATTTT. The V call is TRBV7-8, the J call TRBJ1-5; 11 bases fit TRBD1. With V trimmed by 5 bases and J by 1 base, 10 bases remained unmatched. CDR1 is SGHVS and CDR2 is FQNEAQ in the germline V gene. The CDR3 has 18 residues.

This clone was seen just once. The chain is built from TRBV5-1 and TRBJ2-1, with 7 nucleotides matching TRBD2. V lost 3 bases to trimming and J lost 2 bases; unmatched junction nucleotides: 5. There are 15 residues in the CDR3. Germline V gene data show CDR1 as SGHRS and CDR2 as YFSETQ. The CDR3: CASSSTGTTYNEQFF. CDR3 bases: TGCGCCAGCAGCTCAACCGGGACTACCTACAATGAGCAGTTCTTC.

The rearrangement joins TRBV6-1 to TRBJ2-7; 12 nucleotides align to TRBD1. The CDR3 has 15 residues. Germline V CDR1 and CDR2: MNHNS, SASEGT. V shed 4 bases and J 7 bases; nucleotides not matched to a gene: 8. The CDR3 region has the DNA TGTGCCAGCAGTGGAAAGGGACAGGGGGCGCGTGAGCAGTACTTC. This gives the protein CASSGKGQGAREQYF.

The CDR3 loop reads CAWTSGTGNANTGELFF. CDR3 coding DNA: TGTGCCTGGACCTCCGGGACAGGGAACGCGAACACCGGGGAGCTGTTTTTT. V and J are TRBV30 and TRBJ2-2, with TRBD1 identical over 9 bases. The CDR3 is 17 residues long. Trimming at V came to 4 bases and at J to 0 bases, leaving 9 bases not matched to a gene. Looked up from germline, CDR1 is GTSNPN and CDR2 is SVGIG (reference sequence).

The chain is built from TRBV4-1 and TRBJ2-7; D remains unclear. Trimming stripped 0 bases from V and 7 bases from J, with 7 bases between. The germline V gene has CDR1 MGHRA and CDR2 YSYEKL. This CDR3 is 12 amino acids long. Written as DNA, the CDR3 is TGCGCCAGCAGCCAAGATTTGAGGGAGCAGTACTTC. Amino acid sequence: CASSQDLREQYF.

The rearrangement joins TRBV7-9 to TRBJ2-5; D is undetermined. The CDR3 contains 14 residues. V gave up 6 bases and J gave up 0 bases, with 11 bases separating them. From germline, CDR1 is SEHNR and CDR2 FQNEAQ (reference sequence). The CDR3 DNA reads TGTGCCAGCAGTTCGAGTGGTAACCAAGAGACCCAGTACTTC. This translates into CASSSSGNQETQYF. Variable domain in full (rest from reference TRBV7-9 and TRBJ2-5): DTGVSQNPRHKITKRGQNVTFRCDPISEHNRLYWYRQTLGQGPEFLTYFQNEAQLEKSRLLSDRFSAERPKGSFSTLEIQRTEQGDSAMYLCASSSSGNQETQYFGPGTRLLVL.

The chain joins TRBV6-1 to TRBJ2-7; TRBD2 is a possible D gene (5 bases). CDR3 length: 15 residues. The V gene's germline CDR1 is MNHNS and CDR2 SASEGT. Deletions cut 3 bases from V and 0 bases from J, with 12 bases between. In DNA form, the CDR3 reads TGTGCCAGCAGTGATGAGGACTGGAGCTCCTACGAGCAGTACTTC. This sequence encodes CASSDEDWSSYEQYF.

This clone was seen just once. This chain uses TRBV6-5 with TRBJ1-6, with D unclear. The CDR3 runs 15 residues. From germline, CDR1 is MNHEY and CDR2 SVGAGI. The germline V and J ends were trimmed by 6 bases and 7 bases, with 16 bases remaining between them. In nucleotides, the CDR3 is TGTGCCAGCAGCCCAGAGGGCCCGGAGAATTCACCCCTCCACTTT. Translated: CASSPEGPENSPLHF.

The V call is TRBV5-4, the J call TRBJ2-5, with D unresolved. Germline V CDR1 and CDR2: SGHNT, YYREEE (reference sequence). V shed 4 bases and J shed 5 bases, with 15 bases lying between them. The CDR3 covers 14 residues. CDR3 coding DNA: TGTGCCAGCAGCCAAGATTTGACCGGGGAGACCCAGTACTTC. Residues: CASSQDLTGETQYF.

This chain uses TRBV2 with TRBJ2-5; 7 nucleotides align to TRBD2. The CDR3 runs to 14 residues. Germline CDR1 reads SNHLY; CDR2 reads FYNNEI. V trimming: 7 bases; J trimming: 2 bases; junction bases outside the gene matches: 7. In nucleotides, the CDR3 is TGTGCCAGCACCAGCGGGACCCTTCAAGAGACCCAGTACTTC. Protein: CASTSGTLQETQYF. Together with reference TRBV2 and TRBJ2-5, the CDR3 gives the full variable domain: EPEVTQTPSHQVTQMGQEVILRCVPISNHLYFYWYRQILGQKVEFLVSFYNNEISEKSEIFDDQFSVERPDGSNFTLKIRSTKLEDSAMYFCASTSGTLQETQYFGPGTRLLVL.

The V gene is TRBV21-1, the J gene TRBJ2-7; the table's D call, TRBD2, has no DNA check behind it. TRBV21-1 represents a pseudogene. CDR3 length: 14 residues. CDR3 amino acids: CASMRRGYGYEQYF. The CDR3 bases are TGTGCCAGCATGAGGCGGGGGTACGGGTACGAGCAGTACTTC.

V is TRBV5-6 and J is TRBJ1-5; TRBD1 aligns across 7 bases. CDR3 length: 15 residues. The junction had 7 bases not matched to a gene; V was cut back by 4 bases and J by 3 bases. Germline V CDR1 and CDR2: SGHDT, YYEEEE. The CDR3 is CASSLGTELNQPQHF. DNA for the CDR3: TGTGCCAGCAGCCTTGGGACAGAACTCAATCAGCCCCAGCATTTT.

This clone was seen only once. The chain couples TRBV7-8 to TRBJ2-3; D may be TRBD2 (6 bases). The germline gives CDR1 SGHVS, CDR2 FQNEAQ. Deletions cut 1 base from V and 5 bases from J, with 16 bases between. This CDR3 comprises 16 residues. The chain's CDR3 is CASSLVGGTSGDTQYF. DNA of the CDR3: TGTGCCAGCAGCTTAGTGGGCGGGACTTCGGGAGATACGCAGTATTTT.

The rearrangement links TRBV5-4 to TRBJ1-5; tentatively, D is TRBD1 (5 bases). V shed 4 bases and J shed 5 bases, with 10 bases lying between them. CDR1 is SGHNT, CDR2 YYREEE, per germline (reference sequence). The length of the CDR3 is 13 residues. The CDR3, as DNA: TGTGCCAGCAGCAGGGGCCAAGATCAGCCCCAGCATTTT. This gives the protein CASSRGQDQPQHF.

V gene TRBV10-2 combines with J gene TRBJ2-7, with 10 bases lining up with TRBD2. The ends lost 3 bases at V and 1 base at J; junction bases unmatched: 6. The CDR3 is made up of 16 amino acids. From germline, CDR1 is WSHSY and CDR2 SAAADI. CDR3 nucleotide sequence: TGCGCCAGCAGTGAATCCGAAGCGGGAGGGTCCTACGAGCAGTACTTC. Translating it yields CASSESEAGGSYEQYF.

The chain has TRBV6-1 and TRBJ1-4; D remains unclear. This CDR3 comprises 13 residues. Germline CDR1 MNHNS, CDR2 SASEGT. Deletions cut 2 bases from V and 5 bases from J, with 6 bases between. CDR3 sequence (DNA): TGTGCCAGCAGTGAAAGCCGGAATGAAAAACTGTTTTTT. It yields the protein CASSESRNEKLFF.